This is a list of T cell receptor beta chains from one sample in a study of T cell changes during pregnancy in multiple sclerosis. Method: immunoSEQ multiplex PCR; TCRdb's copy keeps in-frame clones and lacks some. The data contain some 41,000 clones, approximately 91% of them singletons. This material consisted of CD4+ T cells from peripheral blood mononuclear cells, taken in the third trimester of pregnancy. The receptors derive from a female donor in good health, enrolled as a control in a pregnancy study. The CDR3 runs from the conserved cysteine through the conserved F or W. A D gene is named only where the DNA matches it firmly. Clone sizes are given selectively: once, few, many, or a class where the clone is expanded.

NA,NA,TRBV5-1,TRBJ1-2,TGCGCCAGCAGCCAACCCGGGACAAAGTCCCAATCTAACTATGGCTACACCTTC,CASSQPGTKSQSNYGYTF
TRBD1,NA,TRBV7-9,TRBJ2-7,TGTGCCAGCAGAAAGGGACAGACCTACGAGCAGTACTTC,CASRKGQTYEQYF
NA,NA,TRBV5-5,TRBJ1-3,TGTGCCAGCAGCTTGGCAGGGAGAAACACCATATATTTT,CASSLAGRNTIYF
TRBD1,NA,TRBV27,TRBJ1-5,TGTGCCAGCAGCAAAGGGACAGGGGGCCGGAGCAATCAGCCCCAGCATTTT,CASSKGTGGRSNQPQHF
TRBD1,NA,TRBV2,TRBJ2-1,TGTGCCAGCAGTGCCTCGACAGGGGGCCCCCTCAATGAGCAGTTCTTC,CASSASTGGPLNEQFF
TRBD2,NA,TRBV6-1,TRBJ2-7,TGTGCCAGCAGTCCCGCTAGCGGGGGGGCCTACGAGCAGTACTTC,CASSPASGGAYEQYF
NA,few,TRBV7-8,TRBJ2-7,TGTGCCAGCAGCTTAGGAGAATTATCCTACGAGCAGTACTTC,CASSLGELSYEQYF
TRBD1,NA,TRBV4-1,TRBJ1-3,TGCGCCAGCAGGGGACAGGGATCGGCGGGAAACACCATATATTTT,CASRGQGSAGNTIYF
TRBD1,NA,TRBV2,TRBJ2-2,TGTGCCAGCAGGGGGACAGGGGCGGGCACCGGGGAGCTGTTTTTT,CASRGTGAGTGELFF
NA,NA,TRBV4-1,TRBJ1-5,TGCGCCAGCAGCCAAGTCGAGCAGGGTGGACAGCCCCAGCATTTT,CASSQVEQGGQPQHF
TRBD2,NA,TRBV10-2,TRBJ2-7,TGCGCCAGCAGGGCCTCGGGGGGGGTTCACGAGCAGTACTTC,CASRASGGVHEQYF
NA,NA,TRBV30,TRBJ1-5,TGTGCCTGGAGCCCGGTGAACGGGGGTAATCAGCCCCAGCATTTT,CAWSPVNGGNQPQHF
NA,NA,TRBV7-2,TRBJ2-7,TGTGCCAGCAGCTTAGACCGGGGGTCCTACGAGCAGTACTTC,CASSLDRGSYEQYF
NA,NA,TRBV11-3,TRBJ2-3,TGTGCCAGCAGCTTAGAAGGCAGGGGCACAGATACGCAGTATTTT,CASSLEGRGTDTQYF
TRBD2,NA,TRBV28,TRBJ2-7,TGTGCCAGCAGTTTCGCGGGAGTGTACTACGAGCAGTACTTC,CASSFAGVYYEQYF
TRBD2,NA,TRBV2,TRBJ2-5,TGTGCCAGCACCCTAAGTGGATTAACGGGGGGAGAGACCCAGTACTTC,CASTLSGLTGGETQYF
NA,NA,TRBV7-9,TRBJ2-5,TGTGCCAGCAGCTTAGCCTCCAGGTTACAAGAGACCCAGTACTTC,CASSLASRLQETQYF
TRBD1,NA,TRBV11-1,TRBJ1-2,TGTGCCAGCGCAGTTGGGGACAGGGGGTCTGGCTACACCTTC,CASAVGDRGSGYTF
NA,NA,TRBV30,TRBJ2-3,TGTGCCTGTCCTAGGGGCAGCACAGATACGCAGTATTTT,CACPRGSTDTQYF
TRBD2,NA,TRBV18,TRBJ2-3,TGTGCCAGCTCACTATTGGGGACTAGCGGGACAGATACGCAGTATTTT,CASSLLGTSGTDTQYF
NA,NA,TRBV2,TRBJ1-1,TGTGCCAGCGGGGGGGCAGGGAGGTTCGCTGAAGCTTTCTTT,CASGGAGRFAEAFF
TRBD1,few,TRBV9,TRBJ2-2,TGTGCCAGCAGCGTAGAGCTGAGACCACAGGGGGGCGGGGAGCTGTTTTTT,CASSVELRPQGGGELFF
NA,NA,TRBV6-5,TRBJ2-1,TGTGCCAGCACCCCAAACCTAGCGTCCTACAATGAGCAGTTCTTC,CASTPNLASYNEQFF
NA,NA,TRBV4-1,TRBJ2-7,TGCGCCAGCAGCCTAAAAACCCCCGGAGGGGGCTACTACGAGCAGTACTTC,CASSLKTPGGGYYEQYF